This T cell receptor beta chain originates from a study of T cell responses to AZD1222 COVID-19 vaccine. Profiling relied on immunoSEQ multiplex PCR, and the TCRdb table lists in-frame clones only, not all of them. The table records some 150,000 clones, 85% to 95% of them present only once. Germline V gene data show CDR1 as MNHEY and CDR2 as SVGAGI. Trimming removed 5 bases from V and 8 bases from J; junction bases left unmatched: 11. This CDR3 region has 15 residues. The sequences come from peripheral blood, collected on day 0 of AZD1222 vaccination. This chain uses TRBV6-5 with TRBJ1-4; 7 bases are shared with TRBD1. This TCR was sampled from an adult in good health. The CDR3 is CASSQRTGRSEKLFF. For the CDR3, the DNA is TGTGCCAGCAGTCAAAGGACAGGACGGTCCGAAAAACTGTTTTTT.